This is a list of T cell receptor beta chains from one sample in a study of vaccination effects on CD4 cells after COVID-19. No antigen is known for these receptors. Measured with immunoSEQ multiplex PCR; TCRdb has only the in-frame clones, and not every one. The sample consists of more than 35,000 clones, approximately 70% of them appearing once. This material consisted of CD4+ T cells from PBMCs cultured with a peptide pool, taken before COVID-19 vaccination. These receptors originate from a human donor who had a prior SARS-CoV-2 infection. Both conserved end residues are part of each CDR3. The D gene is left open where the match is weak. Clone size is stated in some rows and not others, as once, few, many or a class when expanded.

D: TRBD1
size: -
J: TRBJ1-2
V: TRBV15
CDR3: CATSRSGTGGQGYTF
DNA: TGTGCCACCAGCAGGTCCGGGACAGGGGGTCAAGGCTACACCTTC

D: TRBD2
size: -
J: TRBJ2-1
V: TRBV7-2
CDR3: CASSQGLAGNNEQFF
DNA: TGTGCCAGCAGCCAGGGACTAGCGGGGAACAATGAGCAGTTCTTC

D: -
size: few
J: TRBJ1-2
V: TRBV15
CDR3: CATSRGEFYGYTF
DNA: TGTGCCACCAGCAGAGGGGAATTCTATGGCTACACCTTC

D: -
size: -
J: TRBJ2-5
V: TRBV20-1
CDR3: CSGAGGETQYF
DNA: TGCAGTGGTGCGGGTGGTGAGACCCAGTACTTC

D: TRBD2
size: -
J: TRBJ2-3
V: TRBV7-2
CDR3: CASRTTSGAPDTQYF
DNA: TGTGCCAGCAGGACCACTAGCGGGGCCCCAGATACGCAGTATTTT

D: -
size: -
J: TRBJ2-2
V: TRBV2
CDR3: CASSEVEFMDTGELFF
DNA: TGTGCCAGCAGTGAAGTCGAATTCATGGACACCGGGGAGCTGTTTTTT

D: -
size: -
J: TRBJ2-5
V: TRBV5-1
CDR3: CASSSGALRETQYF
DNA: TGCGCCAGCAGCTCCGGGGCGCTTAGAGAGACCCAGTACTTC

D: TRBD1
size: few
J: TRBJ2-1
V: TRBV10-3
CDR3: CAISTTGTYNEQFF
DNA: TGTGCCATCAGTACGACAGGGACATACAATGAGCAGTTCTTC

D: -
size: -
J: TRBJ1-3
V: TRBV30
CDR3: CAWSVGFSGNTIYF
DNA: TGTGCCTGGAGTGTAGGATTCTCTGGAAACACCATATATTTT

D: -
size: few
J: TRBJ2-7
V: TRBV11-2
CDR3: CASSSPWYAYSYEQYF
DNA: TGTGCCAGCAGCTCTCCGTGGTACGCGTACTCCTACGAGCAGTACTTC

D: -
size: once
J: TRBJ2-2
V: TRBV7-2
CDR3: CASSLDTGELFF
DNA: TGTGCCAGCAGCTTAGATACCGGGGAGCTGTTTTTT

D: TRBD1
size: few
J: TRBJ2-6
V: TRBV19
CDR3: CASTAGDRGSGANVLTF
DNA: TGTGCCAGTACCGCCGGGGACAGGGGTTCCGGGGCCAACGTCCTGACTTTC

D: -
size: few
J: TRBJ1-2
V: TRBV2
CDR3: CASKGNYGYTF
DNA: TGTGCCAGCAAAGGAAACTATGGCTACACCTTC

D: -
size: -
J: TRBJ2-5
V: TRBV6-1
CDR3: CASSEIKYQETQYF
DNA: TGTGCCAGCAGTGAAATAAAGTACCAAGAGACCCAGTACTTC

D: TRBD2
size: -
J: TRBJ2-3
V: TRBV28
CDR3: CASSLWTSGGRGSQYF
DNA: TGTGCCAGCAGTTTATGGACTAGCGGGGGCCGCGGATCACAGTATTTT

D: TRBD1
size: -
J: TRBJ1-4
V: TRBV5-1
CDR3: CASNTGGADEKLFF
DNA: TGCGCCAGCAACACAGGGGGCGCGGATGAAAAACTGTTTTTT

D: -
size: -
J: TRBJ1-2
V: TRBV14
CDR3: CASSQVTSNYGYTF
DNA: TGTGCCAGCAGCCAAGTCACGTCTAACTATGGCTACACCTTC

D: -
size: -
J: TRBJ1-5
V: TRBV7-2
CDR3: CASSPGGGAGQPQHF
DNA: TGTGCCAGCAGCCCCGGGGGGGGAGCGGGGCAGCCCCAGCATTTT

D: -
size: -
J: TRBJ1-6
V: TRBV5-1
CDR3: CASPTLGKYNSPLHF
DNA: TGCGCCAGCCCCACGTTGGGGAAGTATAATTCACCCCTCCACTTT

D: -
size: few
J: TRBJ1-1
V: TRBV3-1/TRBV3-2
CDR3: CASSLHIRGSEAFF
DNA: TGTGCCAGCAGCCTCCACATTCGAGGGTCTGAAGCTTTCTTT

D: TRBD2
size: -
J: TRBJ2-1
V: TRBV24-1
CDR3: CATSVQGLAGDNEQFF
DNA: TGTGCCACCAGTGTCCAGGGACTAGCGGGAGACAATGAGCAGTTCTTC

D: -
size: -
J: TRBJ2-3
V: TRBV19
CDR3: CASSSAGVSTDTQYF
DNA: TGTGCCAGTAGTTCAGCGGGTGTTAGCACAGATACGCAGTATTTT

D: -
size: -
J: TRBJ1-5
V: TRBV3-1/TRBV3-2
CDR3: CASSQMIGRDQPQHF
DNA: TGTGCCAGCAGCCAAATGATTGGTAGGGATCAGCCCCAGCATTTT

D: -
size: -
J: TRBJ2-5
V: TRBV11-1
CDR3: CASSFGGPGVETQYF
DNA: TGTGCCAGCAGCTTTGGGGGACCGGGGGTAGAGACCCAGTACTTC

D: -
size: -
J: TRBJ1-2
V: TRBV11-1
CDR3: CASSTRSGGRYGYTF
DNA: TGTGCCAGCAGTACACGGAGCGGAGGGCGCTATGGCTACACCTTC

D: -
size: -
J: TRBJ2-7
V: TRBV5-1
CDR3: CASSLYVSGDEQYF
DNA: TGCGCCAGCAGCTTGTATGTCTCGGGAGACGAGCAGTACTTC

D: TRBD1
size: -
J: TRBJ2-7
V: TRBV28
CDR3: CASRNRGAYEQYF
DNA: TGTGCCAGCAGGAACAGGGGAGCCTACGAGCAGTACTTC

D: -
size: few
J: TRBJ1-1
V: TRBV30
CDR3: CALIEVTGLNTEAFF
DNA: TGTGCCTTAATAGAAGTGACAGGTTTGAACACTGAAGCTTTCTTT

D: -
size: -
J: TRBJ2-5
V: TRBV24-1
CDR3: CATSDPVRGTQYF
DNA: TGTGCCACCAGTGACCCTGTCCGGGGGACCCAGTACTTC

D: -
size: -
J: TRBJ2-1
V: TRBV9
CDR3: CASSVTLGFRDPYNEQFF
DNA: TGTGCCAGCAGCGTTACTCTAGGCTTCAGGGACCCCTACAATGAGCAGTTCTTC

D: TRBD1
size: -
J: TRBJ1-1
V: TRBV7-3
CDR3: CASSFTGTANTEAFF
DNA: TGTGCCAGCAGCTTCACCGGGACAGCAAACACTGAAGCTTTCTTT

D: -
size: -
J: TRBJ2-1
V: TRBV2
CDR3: CASRGASYNEQFF
DNA: TGTGCCAGCAGGGGGGCCTCCTACAATGAGCAGTTCTTC

D: TRBD1
size: once
J: TRBJ1-5
V: TRBV6-2/TRBV6-3
CDR3: CASSKPVGTEDQPQHF
DNA: TGTGCCAGCAGTAAACCCGTCGGGACAGAAGATCAGCCCCAGCATTTT

D: TRBD2
size: -
J: TRBJ2-1
V: TRBV5-1
CDR3: CASSFSGGINEQFF
DNA: TGCGCCAGCAGCTTTAGCGGGGGGATCAATGAGCAGTTCTTC

D: -
size: -
J: TRBJ2-5
V: TRBV30
CDR3: CAWSVRMRETQYF
DNA: TGTGCCTGGAGTGTACGAATGAGGGAGACCCAGTACTTC

D: TRBD2
size: -
J: TRBJ2-7
V: TRBV5-1
CDR3: CASSPGTSGSGEQYF
DNA: TGCGCCAGCAGCCCTGGGACTAGCGGGAGTGGTGAGCAGTACTTC

D: -
size: -
J: TRBJ2-1
V: TRBV7-3
CDR3: CASSSGLGYNEQFF
DNA: TGTGCCAGCAGCTCTGGACTCGGTTACAATGAGCAGTTCTTC

D: -
size: -
J: TRBJ2-1
V: TRBV7-3
CDR3: CASSAYPGTYNEQFF
DNA: TGTGCCAGCAGCGCCTACCCCGGGACCTACAATGAGCAGTTCTTC

D: -
size: -
J: TRBJ2-5
V: TRBV12-3/TRBV12-4
CDR3: CASSLILIETQYF
DNA: TGTGCCAGCAGTTTGATCCTAATTGAGACCCAGTACTTC

D: -
size: -
J: TRBJ2-6
V: TRBV19
CDR3: CASKPGNTNSGANVLTF
DNA: TGTGCCAGCAAACCAGGGAACACCAACTCTGGGGCCAACGTCCTGACTTTC

D: -
size: -
J: TRBJ2-5
V: TRBV20-1
CDR3: CSASRTQETQYF
DNA: TGCAGTGCTAGTCGGACTCAAGAGACCCAGTACTTC

D: TRBD2
size: -
J: TRBJ2-5
V: TRBV5-1
CDR3: CASSLVPSGDGTQYF
DNA: TGCGCCAGCAGCTTGGTACCTAGCGGGGATGGGACCCAGTACTTC

D: TRBD1
size: once
J: TRBJ2-7
V: TRBV3-1/TRBV3-2
CDR3: CATKDRENEQYF
DNA: TGTGCCACCAAGGACAGGGAAAACGAGCAGTACTTC

D: -
size: -
J: TRBJ1-2
V: TRBV18
CDR3: CASSLGGTFNYGYTF
DNA: TGTGCCAGCTCACTCGGGGGGACCTTTAACTATGGCTACACCTTC

D: -
size: -
J: TRBJ2-7
V: TRBV7-2
CDR3: CASSSAGEQYF
DNA: TGTGCCAGCAGCTCGGCTGGCGAGCAGTACTTC

D: -
size: -
J: TRBJ1-1
V: TRBV20-1
CDR3: CSARTHTEAFF
DNA: TGCAGTGCTAGAACCCACACTGAAGCTTTCTTT

D: TRBD2
size: few
J: TRBJ2-7
V: TRBV7-9
CDR3: CASAGLAAPSLYEQYF
DNA: TGTGCCTCCGCCGGGCTAGCGGCACCATCACTCTACGAGCAGTACTTC

D: -
size: -
J: TRBJ2-7
V: TRBV4-2
CDR3: CASSQAVAASYEQYF
DNA: TGTGCCAGCAGCCAAGCAGTCGCGGCCTCCTACGAGCAGTACTTC

D: -
size: few
J: TRBJ1-1
V: TRBV15
CDR3: CATSRDRDAEAFF
DNA: TGTGCCACCAGCAGAGACAGGGACGCTGAAGCTTTCTTT

D: TRBD2
size: -
J: TRBJ2-7
V: TRBV7-9
CDR3: CASSLSTSGRARSRNEQYF
DNA: TGTGCCAGCAGCCTGTCTACTAGCGGGAGGGCTCGGTCGAGGAACGAGCAGTACTTC

D: TRBD1
size: -
J: TRBJ1-1
V: TRBV19
CDR3: CASSRQGFRAFF
DNA: TGTGCCAGTAGCAGACAGGGGTTCCGGGCTTTCTTT

D: -
size: -
J: TRBJ1-3
V: TRBV18
CDR3: CASSPSDSFAGNTIYF
DNA: TGTGCCAGCTCACCATCGGACAGTTTCGCTGGAAACACCATATATTTT

D: TRBD2
size: -
J: TRBJ2-1
V: TRBV10-3
CDR3: CAISAGTSGGTYNEQFF
DNA: TGTGCCATCAGCGCAGGGACTAGCGGGGGGACCTACAATGAGCAGTTCTTC